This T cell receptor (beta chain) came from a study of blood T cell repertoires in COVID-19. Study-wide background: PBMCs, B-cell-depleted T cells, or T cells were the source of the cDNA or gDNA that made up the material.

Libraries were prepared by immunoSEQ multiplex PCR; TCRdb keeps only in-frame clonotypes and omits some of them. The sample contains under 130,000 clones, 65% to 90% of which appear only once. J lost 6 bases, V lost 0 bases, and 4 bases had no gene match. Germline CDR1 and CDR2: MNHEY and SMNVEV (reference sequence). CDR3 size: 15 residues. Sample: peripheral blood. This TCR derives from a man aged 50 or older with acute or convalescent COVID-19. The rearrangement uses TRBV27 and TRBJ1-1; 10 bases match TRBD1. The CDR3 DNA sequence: TGTGCCAGCAGTTTATCGGGACAGGGGTTGGCTGAAGCTTTCTTT. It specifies CASSLSGQGLAEAFF.